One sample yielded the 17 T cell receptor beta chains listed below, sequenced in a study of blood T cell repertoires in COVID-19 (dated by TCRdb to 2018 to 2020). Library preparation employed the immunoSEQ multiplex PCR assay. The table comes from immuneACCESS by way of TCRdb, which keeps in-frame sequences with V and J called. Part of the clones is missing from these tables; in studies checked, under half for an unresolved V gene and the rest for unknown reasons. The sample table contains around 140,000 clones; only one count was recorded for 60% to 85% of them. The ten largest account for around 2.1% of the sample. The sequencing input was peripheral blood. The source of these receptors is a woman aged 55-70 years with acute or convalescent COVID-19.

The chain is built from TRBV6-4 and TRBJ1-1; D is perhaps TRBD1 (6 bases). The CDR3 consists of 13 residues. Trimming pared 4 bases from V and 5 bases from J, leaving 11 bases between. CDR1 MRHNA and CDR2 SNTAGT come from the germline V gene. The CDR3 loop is CASSVQGGTEAFF. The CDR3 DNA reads TGTGCCAGCAGTGTACAGGGTGGGACTGAAGCTTTCTTT.

CDR3 loop: CASSIGADREAFF. The CDR3, as DNA: TGTGCCAGTAGTATAGGAGCCGACAGGGAAGCTTTCTTT. This chain connects TRBV19 to TRBJ1-1; weak D call: TRBD1 (6 bases). Germline V gives CDR1 LNHDA, CDR2 SQIVND (reference sequence). The V end lost 1 base, the J end lost 8 bases, and 11 bases lay between the germline ends. The CDR3 runs to 13 residues.

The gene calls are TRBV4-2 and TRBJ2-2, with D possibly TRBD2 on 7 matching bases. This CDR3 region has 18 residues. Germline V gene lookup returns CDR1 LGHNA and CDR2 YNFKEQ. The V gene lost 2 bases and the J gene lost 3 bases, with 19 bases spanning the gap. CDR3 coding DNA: TGTGCCAGCAGCCAATTTATGTTCGGCGGGGGCTACACCGGGGAGCTGTTTTTT. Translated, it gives CASSQFMFGGGYTGELFF.

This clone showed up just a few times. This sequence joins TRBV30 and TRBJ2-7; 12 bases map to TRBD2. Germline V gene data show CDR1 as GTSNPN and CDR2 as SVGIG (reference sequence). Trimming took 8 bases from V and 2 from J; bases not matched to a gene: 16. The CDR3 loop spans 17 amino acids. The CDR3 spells CALKRTSGKRAAYEQYF. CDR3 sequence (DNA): TGTGCCCTCAAACGGACTAGCGGGAAAAGAGCAGCCTACGAGCAGTACTTC. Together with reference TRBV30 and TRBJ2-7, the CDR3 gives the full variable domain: SQTIHQWPATLVQPVGSPLSLECTVEGTSNPNLYWYRQAAGRGLQLLFYSVGIGQISSEVPQNLSASRPQDRQFILSSKKLLLSDSGFYLCALKRTSGKRAAYEQYFGPGTRLTVT.

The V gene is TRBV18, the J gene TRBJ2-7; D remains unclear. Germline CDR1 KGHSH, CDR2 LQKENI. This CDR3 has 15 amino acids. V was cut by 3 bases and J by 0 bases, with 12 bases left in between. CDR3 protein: CASSPRGTASYEQYF. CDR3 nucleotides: TGTGCCAGCTCACCTCGAGGAACCGCCTCCTACGAGCAGTACTTC.

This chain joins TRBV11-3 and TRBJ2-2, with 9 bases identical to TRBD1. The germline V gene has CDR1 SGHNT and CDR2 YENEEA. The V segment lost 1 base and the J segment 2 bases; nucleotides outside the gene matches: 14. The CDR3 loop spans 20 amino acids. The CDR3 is CASSLVSGWSGQGNTGELFF. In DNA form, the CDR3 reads TGTGCCAGCAGCTTAGTCTCGGGCTGGTCGGGACAGGGAAACACCGGGGAGCTGTTTTTT.

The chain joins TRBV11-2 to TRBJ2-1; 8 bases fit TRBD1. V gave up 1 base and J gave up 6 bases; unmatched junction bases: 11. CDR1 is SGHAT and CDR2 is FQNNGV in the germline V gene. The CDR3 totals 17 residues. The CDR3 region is CASSLGYWDRPSNEQFF. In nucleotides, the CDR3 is TGTGCCAGCAGCTTAGGGTATTGGGACAGGCCTTCCAATGAGCAGTTCTTC.

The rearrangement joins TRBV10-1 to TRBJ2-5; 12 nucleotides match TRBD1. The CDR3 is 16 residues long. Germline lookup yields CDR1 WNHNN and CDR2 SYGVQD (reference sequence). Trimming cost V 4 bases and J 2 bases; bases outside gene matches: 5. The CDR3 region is CASSVGQGARQETQYF. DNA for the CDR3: TGCGCCAGCAGTGTGGGACAGGGGGCTCGTCAAGAGACCCAGTACTTC.

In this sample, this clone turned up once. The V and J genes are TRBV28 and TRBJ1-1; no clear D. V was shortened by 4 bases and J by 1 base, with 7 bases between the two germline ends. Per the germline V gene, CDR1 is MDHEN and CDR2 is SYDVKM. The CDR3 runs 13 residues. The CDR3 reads CASSSRENTEAFF. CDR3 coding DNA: TGTGCCAGCAGTTCCCGGGAGAACACTGAAGCTTTCTTT.

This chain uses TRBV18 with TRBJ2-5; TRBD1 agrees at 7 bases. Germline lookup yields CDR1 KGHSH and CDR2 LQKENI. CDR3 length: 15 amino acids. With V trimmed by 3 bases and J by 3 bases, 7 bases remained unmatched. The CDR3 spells CASSPDRDSKETQYF. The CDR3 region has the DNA TGTGCCAGCTCACCCGACCGGGACAGCAAAGAGACCCAGTACTTC.

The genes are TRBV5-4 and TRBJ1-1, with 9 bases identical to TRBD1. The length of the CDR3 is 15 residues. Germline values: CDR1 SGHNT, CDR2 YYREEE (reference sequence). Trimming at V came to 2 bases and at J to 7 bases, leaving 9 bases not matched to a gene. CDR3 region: CASSFPGQGKGEAFF. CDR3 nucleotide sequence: TGTGCCAGCAGCTTCCCTGGACAGGGGAAGGGTGAAGCTTTCTTT.

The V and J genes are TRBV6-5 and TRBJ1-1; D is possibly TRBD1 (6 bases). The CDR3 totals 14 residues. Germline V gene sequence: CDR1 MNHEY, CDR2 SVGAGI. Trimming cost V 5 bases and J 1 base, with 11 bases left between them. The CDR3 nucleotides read TGTGCCAGCAGTCCGGACAGATGGAACACTGAAGCTTTCTTT. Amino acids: CASSPDRWNTEAFF.

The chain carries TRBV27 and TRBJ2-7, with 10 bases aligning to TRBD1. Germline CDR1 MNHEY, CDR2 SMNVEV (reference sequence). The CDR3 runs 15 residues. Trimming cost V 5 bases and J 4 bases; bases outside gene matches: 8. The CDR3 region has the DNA TGTGCCAGCAGTCGCGGACAGGGGGGGGTTTACGAGCAGTACTTC. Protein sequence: CASSRGQGGVYEQYF.

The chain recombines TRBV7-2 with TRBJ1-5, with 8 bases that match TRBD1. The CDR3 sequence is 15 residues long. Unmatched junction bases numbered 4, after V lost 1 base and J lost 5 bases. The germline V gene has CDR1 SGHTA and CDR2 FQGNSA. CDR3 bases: TGTGCCAGCAGCTTAGGACAGGGGCTCTATCAGCCCCAGCATTTT. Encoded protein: CASSLGQGLYQPQHF.

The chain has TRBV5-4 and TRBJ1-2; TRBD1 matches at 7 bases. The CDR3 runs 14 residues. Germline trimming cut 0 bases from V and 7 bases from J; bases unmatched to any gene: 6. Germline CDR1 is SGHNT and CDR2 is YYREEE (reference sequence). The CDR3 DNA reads TGTGCCAGCAGCTTGGGGCGTGAGGGGGCTGGCTACACCTTC. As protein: CASSLGREGAGYTF.

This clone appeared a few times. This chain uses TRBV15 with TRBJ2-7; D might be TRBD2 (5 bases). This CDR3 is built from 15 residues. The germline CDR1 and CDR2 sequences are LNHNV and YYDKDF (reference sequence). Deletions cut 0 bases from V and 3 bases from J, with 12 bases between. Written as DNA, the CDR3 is TGTGCCACCAGCAGAGATCGGCTAGCTTTCTACGAGCAGTACTTC. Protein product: CATSRDRLAFYEQYF.

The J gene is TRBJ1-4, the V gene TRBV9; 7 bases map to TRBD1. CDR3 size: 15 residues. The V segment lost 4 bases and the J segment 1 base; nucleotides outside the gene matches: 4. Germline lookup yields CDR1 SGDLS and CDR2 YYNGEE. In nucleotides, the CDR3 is TGTGCCAGCAGCCCCGGGACAGTAACTAATGAAAAACTGTTTTTT. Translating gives CASSPGTVTNEKLFF. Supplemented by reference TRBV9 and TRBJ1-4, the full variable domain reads DSGVTQTPKHLITATGQRVTLRCSPRSGDLSVYWYQQSLDQGLQFLIQYYNGEERAKGNILERFSAQQFPDLHSELNLSSLELGDSALYFCASSPGTVTNEKLFFGSGTQLSVL.